This TCR beta chain comes out of a study of sequential checkpoint blockade in melanoma. Repertoires were generated with immunoSEQ multiplex PCR, while TCRdb's copy carries only in-frame clones and drops some. The data show 15,000 to 20,000 clones, roughly 28% seen once. Sample treatment: randomized to nivolumab then ipilimumab (arm A) or the reverse (arm B). None of the patients previously received DNA-damaging chemotherapy. Study-level findings and limits: Clinical benefit was about 30 times likelier when tumor T-cell fraction and clonality increased. PD-L1 staining and CD8+ counts, not mutational load, tracked tumor T-cell clonality.

The CDR3 has 12 amino acids. In its sample, this clone was seen a few times. The antigen remains undetermined. The sequencing here drew on tumor tissue (inferred from file names), taken from a patient given nivolumab and ipilimumab in sequence. The chain couples TRBV1 to TRBJ2-2. TRBV1 is annotated as a pseudogene. This TCR was sampled from a human donor with melanoma. CDR3 region: CASSRASGELFF. The CDR3 DNA is TGCGCCAGCAGTCGGGCCAGCGGGGAGCTGTTTTTT.